Each of the 29 T cell receptor beta chains below was sequenced from the same sample in a study of blood T cell repertoires in COVID-19. Data came from immunoSEQ multiplex PCR; TCRdb stores just in-frame clones and leaves some out. The data hold about 160,000 clones, with around 75% observed a single time. The sample taken for sequencing was peripheral blood. Every receptor here comes from a woman older than 75 with acute or convalescent COVID-19.

This clone was seen a few times. The chain combines TRBV7-9 with TRBJ2-3, with a tentative D call TRBD2 (6 bases). The V end was cut by 0 bases, the J end by 9 bases, with 10 bases between. Per the germline V gene, CDR1 is SEHNR and CDR2 is FQNEAQ (reference sequence). The CDR3 runs to 13 residues. This CDR3 is CASSLAALATQYF. The CDR3 DNA follows: TGTGCCAGCAGCTTAGCCGCCCTAGCGACGCAGTATTTT.

This chain uses TRBV4-1 with TRBJ2-1, with TRBD1 matching over 7 bases. Losses at the gene ends were 0 bases for V and 11 bases for J; bases not matched to a gene: 10. Germline CDR1 MGHRA, CDR2 YSYEKL. The CDR3 has 15 amino acids. This CDR3 reads CASSQDTGTASKQFF. CDR3 sequence (DNA): TGCGCCAGCAGCCAAGATACCGGGACAGCATCAAAGCAGTTCTTC.

The chain recombines TRBV11-2 with TRBJ2-7; the D is unclear. This CDR3 has 13 amino acids. Per the germline V gene, CDR1 is SGHAT and CDR2 is FQNNGV. V dropped 5 bases and J dropped 4 bases, with 12 bases sitting between them. Here the CDR3 reads CASSPYNSYEQYF. The CDR3 region has the DNA TGTGCCAGCAGCCCCTATAACAGTTACGAGCAGTACTTC. Full variable domain (remainder filled in from reference TRBV11-2 and TRBJ2-7): EAGVAQSPRYKIIEKRQSVAFWCNPISGHATLYWYQQILGQGPKLLIQFQNNGVVDDSQLPKDRFSAERLKGVDSTLKIQPAKLEDSAVYLCASSPYNSYEQYFGPGTRLTVT.

The V and J genes are TRBV21-1 and TRBJ1-1. TRBV21-1 constitutes a pseudogene. The CDR3 length is 14 residues. CDR3 sequence reads: CASSTDGKNTEAFF. Written as DNA, the CDR3 is TGTGCCAGCAGCACGGACGGGAAGAACACTGAAGCTTTCTTT.

The genes are TRBV5-1 and TRBJ2-3, with TRBD2 matching 9 bases. In germline, CDR1 is SGHRS, CDR2 YFSETQ. The CDR3 runs to 18 residues. V dropped 1 base and J dropped 0; count of bases not matched to a gene: 9. DNA of the CDR3: TGCGCCAGCAGCTTGTGGGGACTAGCCTCAGCTAGCACAGATACGCAGTATTTT. It translates to CASSLWGLASASTDTQYF. Filled out from reference TRBV5-1 and TRBJ2-3, the complete variable domain reads KAGVTQTPRYLIKTRGQQVTLSCSPISGHRSVSWYQQTPGQGLQFLFEYFSETQRNKGNFPGRFSGRQFSNSRSEMNVSTLELGDSALYLCASSLWGLASASTDTQYFGPGTRLTVL.

V and J are TRBV5-1 and TRBJ2-2; the D gene is possibly TRBD2 (6 bases). V lost 0 bases, J lost 4 bases, and 13 bases lay in between. Germline V lookup: CDR1 SGHRS, CDR2 YFSETQ. CDR3 length equals 16 residues. This CDR3 reads CASSLGASEATGELFF. The CDR3 DNA reads TGCGCCAGCAGCTTGGGGGCTAGCGAGGCCACCGGGGAGCTGTTTTTT.

This clone was seen once. The gene calls are TRBV5-4 and TRBJ2-1; D ambiguous. V lost 2 bases and J 2 bases, leaving 11 bases between the germline ends. CDR1 is SGHNT and CDR2 is YYREEE in the germline V gene (reference sequence). The CDR3 has 15 amino acids. The CDR3 DNA is TGTGCCAGCAGCTTTGGCGGCCGTACCTACAATGAGCAGTTCTTC. Translated: CASSFGGRTYNEQFF.

This clone has only a few counts. V gene TRBV9 combines with J gene TRBJ2-5, with a possible D match to TRBD2 (7 bases). The CDR3 sequence is 15 residues long. V was trimmed by 0 bases and J by 5 bases, leaving 14 bases between them. Per germline, CDR1 SGDLS and CDR2 YYNGEE. In DNA, the CDR3 is TGTGCCAGCAGCGTAGGAGGGGGGGTTAGGGAGACCCAGTACTTC. Its protein is CASSVGGGVRETQYF.

Only one count was recorded for this clone. J is TRBJ1-5 and V is TRBV3-1 (or the pseudogene TRBV3-2), with 7 bases that match TRBD1. With 7 bases clipped from V and 2 bases from J, the junction kept 11 bases outside the gene matches. The CDR3 is 16 amino acids. CDR1 LGHDT and CDR2 YNNKEL come from the germline V gene (reference sequence). In nucleotides, the CDR3 is TGTGCCAGCACCCATCCGACAGGGACCCGCAATCAGCCCCAGCATTTT. Its translation: CASTHPTGTRNQPQHF.

The J gene is TRBJ1-6, the V gene TRBV12-3 or TRBV12-4; 7 bases are a match to TRBD1. With 5 bases clipped from V and 10 bases from J, the junction kept 5 bases outside the gene matches. The CDR3 length is 13 residues. As DNA, the CDR3 is TGTGCCAGCAGTCGACGACAGGGATCACCCCTCCACTTT. Protein product: CASSRRQGSPLHF.

The rearrangement links TRBV3-1 (or the pseudogene TRBV3-2) to TRBJ1-1, with D possibly matching TRBD1 (5 bases). The CDR3 is made up of 12 amino acids. Germline CDR1 and CDR2: LGHDT and YNNKEL (reference sequence). V shed 3 bases and J shed 8 bases, with 10 bases lying between them. The CDR3 protein is CASSQTDLEAFF. The DNA for the CDR3 is TGTGCCAGCAGCCAGACAGACCTGGAAGCTTTCTTT.

DNA for the CDR3: TGTGCCAGCAGAGTACAGGGGTCGGGTCAGCCCCAGCATTTT. Its translation is CASRVQGSGQPQHF. The chain carries TRBV28 and TRBJ1-5, with 7 positions matching TRBD1. Per germline, CDR1 MDHEN and CDR2 SYDVKM. V lost 6 bases and J lost 6; bases outside the gene matches: 8. The CDR3 has 14 residues.

In nucleotides, the CDR3 is TGTGCCTGGAGTGTAGGGGCCCACACCGGGGAGCTGTTTTTT. It translates to CAWSVGAHTGELFF. This chain uses TRBV30 with TRBJ2-2; possible D gene TRBD1, 5 bases. The V end lost 0 bases, the J end lost 3 bases, and 8 bases lay between the germline ends. The germline V gene encodes CDR1 GTSNPN and CDR2 SVGIG (reference sequence). The CDR3 has 14 residues.

The chain recombines TRBV18 with TRBJ2-5; tentatively, D is TRBD2 (5 bases). V lost 0 bases to trimming and J lost 2 bases, with 10 bases between them. Germline-derived CDR1 and CDR2 are KGHSH and LQKENI. The CDR3 length is 15 residues. In DNA, the CDR3 is TGTGCCAGCTCACCACCGGGCGGGCAGCAAGAGACCCAGTACTTC. This encodes CASSPPGGQQETQYF.

This clone was recorded once. The genes are TRBV9 and TRBJ2-3, with TRBD2 matching over 9 bases. This CDR3 is built from 18 residues. Germline lookup yields CDR1 SGDLS and CDR2 YYNGEE. The trim removed 0 bases at V and 0 bases at J, leaving 8 bases unmatched. The DNA of the CDR3 is TGTGCCAGCAGCGTAGGGGTTAGCGGGAGTGTCAGCACAGATACGCAGTATTTT. It encodes CASSVGVSGSVSTDTQYF.

The V gene is TRBV3-1 (or the pseudogene TRBV3-2), the J gene TRBJ2-5; perhaps TRBD2 as D (7 bases). Germline loops: CDR1 LGHDT, CDR2 YNNKEL (reference sequence). CDR3 length equals 14 residues. Trimming took off 6 bases at V and 7 bases at J, with 18 bases between the two ends. The CDR3 sequence is CASSPRGGGATQYF. CDR3 DNA sequence: TGTGCCAGCAGTCCCCGAGGGGGGGGAGCGACCCAGTACTTC.

J is TRBJ1-6 and V is TRBV18; 10 bases line up with TRBD1. This CDR3 is 17 amino acids long. Germline CDR1 reads KGHSH; CDR2 reads LQKENI. Unmatched junction bases numbered 8, after V lost 4 bases and J lost 5 bases. This CDR3 is CASSRTAGTGDNSPLHF. The CDR3 nucleotides read TGTGCCAGCTCACGGACCGCGGGGACAGGGGATAATTCACCCCTCCACTTT. The full variable domain, with the rest looked up from reference TRBV18 and TRBJ1-6, is NAGVMQNPRHLVRRRGQEARLRCSPMKGHSHVYWYRQLPEEGLKFMVYLQKENIIDESGMPKERFSAEFPKEGPSILRIQQVVRGDSAAYFCASSRTAGTGDNSPLHFGNGTRLTVT.

This sequence joins TRBV30 and TRBJ1-1, with D uncertain. V was shortened by 7 bases and J by 2 bases, with 8 bases between the two germline ends. Germline CDR1 reads GTSNPN; CDR2 reads SVGIG (reference sequence). The CDR3 covers 11 residues. The DNA of the CDR3 is TGTGCCTTAGTATTTAACACTGAAGCTTTCTTT. It yields the protein CALVFNTEAFF. The full variable domain, completed using reference TRBV30 and TRBJ1-1, is SQTIHQWPATLVQPVGSPLSLECTVEGTSNPNLYWYRQAAGRGLQLLFYSVGIGQISSEVPQNLSASRPQDRQFILSSKKLLLSDSGFYLCALVFNTEAFFGQGTRLTVV.

The chain recombines TRBV6-5 with TRBJ1-2, with D possibly matching TRBD1 (6 bases). This CDR3 has 12 residues. CDR1 and CDR2 (germline): MNHEY, SVGAGI. Trimming pared 8 bases from V and 5 bases from J, leaving 12 bases between. The CDR3 coding sequence is TGTGCCAGCGGGCGGACAGATTATGGCTACACCTTC. Encoded protein: CASGRTDYGYTF.

The gene calls are TRBV3-1 (or the pseudogene TRBV3-2) and TRBJ1-1; D perhaps matches TRBD1 (6 bases). The V and J ends lost 6 bases and 2 bases respectively, with 16 bases between them. This CDR3 has 15 residues. CDR1 is LGHDT, CDR2 YNNKEL, per germline (reference sequence). The CDR3 DNA reads as TGTGCCAGCAGACCTTCTCGGACAGACAACACTGAAGCTTTCTTT. Its translation: CASRPSRTDNTEAFF.

The rearrangement links TRBV10-3 to TRBJ2-5; D might be TRBD1 (6 bases). Germline CDR1 reads ENHRY; CDR2 reads SYGVKD. The CDR3 sequence is 14 residues long. The V end was cut by 6 bases, the J end by 2 bases, with 13 bases between. Written as DNA, the CDR3 is TGTGCCATCAGCCACCCGGGACAACAAGAGACCCAGTACTTC. Translated: CAISHPGQQETQYF.

The chain combines TRBV5-1 with TRBJ2-2, with a weak D call TRBD1 (5 bases). Germline CDR1 SGHRS, CDR2 YFSETQ. The CDR3 totals 15 residues. V lost 2 bases and J lost 2, with 10 bases in between. The CDR3 nucleotides are TGCGCCAGCAGCTTAGGGGTACCCAACACCGGGGAGCTGTTTTTT. It codes for CASSLGVPNTGELFF.

This clone appeared a few times. The chain links TRBV2 to TRBJ1-1; no clear D gene. The germline CDR1 and CDR2 sequences are SNHLY and FYNNEI. Trimming cost V 7 bases and J 1 base, with 13 bases left between them. The CDR3 runs to 14 residues. CDR3 in amino acids: CASIESTANTEAFF. The CDR3 nucleotides read TGTGCCAGCATTGAGTCTACAGCGAACACTGAAGCTTTCTTT.

V usage is TRBV10-3 and J usage is TRBJ1-1, with D possibly matching TRBD1 (5 bases). The V gene lost 2 bases and the J gene lost 6 bases, with 10 bases spanning the gap. This CDR3 has 13 residues. Per the germline V gene, CDR1 is ENHRY and CDR2 is SYGVKD. Here the CDR3 reads CAISEAGRSEAFF. CDR3 coding DNA: TGTGCCATCAGTGAGGCAGGGAGGTCTGAAGCTTTCTTT.

In DNA form, the CDR3 reads TGTGCCAGCAGGTTGCGGGAGAACCACGAGCAGTACTTC. Its protein product is CASRLRENHEQYF. V and J are TRBV27 and TRBJ2-7, with TRBD2 matching 7 bases. The trim removed 6 bases at V and 5 bases at J, leaving 7 bases unmatched. This CDR3 is built from 13 residues. Germline V gives CDR1 MNHEY, CDR2 SMNVEV (reference sequence).

The rearrangement joins TRBV5-1 to TRBJ2-7; maybe TRBD1 (6 bases). Trimming took off 2 bases at V and 5 bases at J, with 14 bases between the two ends. CDR1 SGHRS and CDR2 YFSETQ come from the germline V gene. The CDR3 covers 14 residues. The CDR3 sequence is CASSLQGFADEQYF. The CDR3 DNA reads as TGCGCCAGCAGCTTACAGGGTTTTGCCGACGAGCAGTACTTC.

The chain has TRBV13 and TRBJ1-5; D might be TRBD1 (6 bases). The CDR3 loop spans 15 amino acids. Deletions cut 5 bases from V and 4 bases from J, with 15 bases between. Germline V gives CDR1 PRHDT, CDR2 FYEKMQ (reference sequence). CDR3 sequence (DNA): TGTGCCAGCAGCCGATCCGGGACAAGAAATCAGCCCCAGCATTTT. It is translated as CASSRSGTRNQPQHF.

Written as DNA, the CDR3 is TGTGCCAGCAGCTTGACAGGGGGCGCGGGTAATTCACCCCTCCACTTT. Translation: CASSLTGGAGNSPLHF. The chain has TRBV5-6 and TRBJ1-6; TRBD1 aligns across 9 bases. CDR3 size: 16 residues. Germline V CDR1 and CDR2: SGHDT, YYEEEE. V shed 1 base, J shed 6 bases, and the junction held 5 bases outside the gene matches. The full variable domain, in which reference TRBV5-6 and TRBJ1-6 provide the parts outside the CDR3, is DAGVTQSPTHLIKTRGQQVTLRCSPKSGHDTVSWYQQALGQGPQFIFQYYEEEERQRGNFPDRFSGHQFPNYSSELNVNALLLGDSALYLCASSLTGGAGNSPLHFGNGTRLTVT.

This clone was counted many times. The genes are TRBV7-9 and TRBJ1-1; possibly TRBD1 for D (6 bases). Trimming cost V 3 bases and J 1 base, with 18 bases left between them. The CDR3 extends over 17 amino acids. Germline V gives CDR1 SEHNR, CDR2 FQNEAQ (reference sequence). CDR3 coding DNA: TGTGCCAGCAGCTTCACAGAGGTCAGGGGCCGGAACACTGAAGCTTTCTTT. This translates into CASSFTEVRGRNTEAFF.